The 31 T cell receptor beta chains given below trace back to one sample, sequenced in a study of human T cells and chemical hapten exposure. Time point indicated: patch test 1, 2 weeks after DPC sensitization. This sample's treatment: therapeutic diphenylcyclopropenone sensitization with weekly scalp DPC. TCRdb reprocessed the RACE reads with MiXCR, giving one entry per CDR3 protein. The table has about 380,000 distinct CDR3 sequences, more than 4.5% seen once. The specimen was whole blood, collected in connection with sensitization to the hapten diphenylcyclopropenone (DPC). The receptors come from a woman aged 50 to 60 with alopecia areata. Some clones in this sample may be carry-over from other donors' samples.

This clonotype was recorded many times. The rearrangement uses TRBV5-6 and TRBJ2-1; TRBD2 agrees at 10 bases. Unmatched junction bases numbered 0, after V lost 0 bases and J lost 9 bases. There are 13 residues in the CDR3. Germline values: CDR1 SGHDT, CDR2 YYEEEE. The CDR3 protein is CASSLGLAGEQFF. The CDR3 region has the DNA TGTGCCAGCAGCTTGGGACTAGCGGGTGAGCAGTTCTTC.

This clonotype has a count of ten or more. The rearrangement joins TRBV9 to TRBJ2-1; the D is unclear. Trimming removed 0 bases from V and 10 bases from J, with 11 bases in between. The CDR3 runs 13 residues. Germline V lookup: CDR1 SGDLS, CDR2 YYNGEE. This CDR3 reads CASSVAKIGEQFF. In DNA, the CDR3 is TGTGCCAGCAGCGTAGCTAAAATCGGGGAGCAGTTCTTC. Variable domain in full (rest from reference TRBV9 and TRBJ2-1): DSGVTQTPKHLITATGQRVTLRCSPRSGDLSVYWYQQSLDQGLQFLIQYYNGEERAKGNILERFSAQQFPDLHSELNLSSLELGDSALYFCASSVAKIGEQFFGPGTRLTVL.

This clonotype was picked up many times. This rearrangement joins TRBV28 to TRBJ1-5; no firm D call. Per germline, CDR1 MDHEN and CDR2 SYDVKM. The CDR3 totals 13 residues. V shed 5 bases and J shed 16 bases, with 21 bases lying between them. The CDR3 bases are TGTGCCAGCAGTCCCACTATGTTCGGCTTAGAACATTTT. Translated, it gives CASSPTMFGLEHF.

The J gene is TRBJ2-5, the V gene TRBV3-1, with D maybe TRBD1 (6 bases). Per germline, CDR1 LGHDT and CDR2 YNNKEL (reference sequence). CDR3 length: 14 residues. V dropped 5 bases and J dropped 6 bases, with 16 bases sitting between them. The CDR3 DNA follows: TGTGCCAGCAGCTCCCGAGGGGGATTACAGACCCAGTACTTC. This translates into CASSSRGGLQTQYF.

This chain links TRBV7-2 with TRBJ1-2, with a weak D call TRBD1 (5 bases). Looked up from germline, CDR1 is SGHTA and CDR2 is FQGNSA. This CDR3 spans 13 amino acids. The V end lost 3 bases, the J end lost 4 bases, and 9 bases lay between the germline ends. CDR3 amino acids: CASSFRVAYGYTF. The CDR3 DNA is TGTGCCAGCAGCTTCAGGGTCGCCTATGGCTACACCTTC.

At least ten counts were recorded for this clonotype. Written as DNA, the CDR3 is TGTGCCAGTAGTGCTCGGACAGGGGGATCCACCGGGGAGCTGTTTTTT. It specifies CASSARTGGSTGELFF. This chain uses TRBV19 with TRBJ2-2; TRBD1 aligns across 10 bases. The CDR3 has 16 residues. The germline V gene encodes CDR1 LNHDA and CDR2 SQIVND (reference sequence). J lost 4 bases, V lost 5 bases, and 7 bases had no gene match.

As concerns this clonotype: Just one base apart from a much larger clone, this may be a read error. The genes are TRBV29-1 and TRBJ2-3; no firm D call. Germline V gene sequence: CDR1 SQVTM, CDR2 ANQGSEA. The CDR3 is 10 residues long. CDR3 protein: CSAITDTKYF. Here the CDR3 DNA reads TGCAGCGCTATCACAGATACGAAGTATTTT.

This clonotype was seen many times. The chain recombines TRBV5-1 with TRBJ1-1; TRBD1 might be the D (5 bases). The ends were cut back, 4 bases at V and 4 bases at J, with 14 bases in the middle. The CDR3 has 14 amino acids. The germline V gene encodes CDR1 SGHRS and CDR2 YFSETQ. For the CDR3, the DNA is TGCGCCAGCAGCCTAGACCGGGACTCCACTGAAGCTTTCTTT. Amino acids: CASSLDRDSTEAFF.

This clonotype was detected many times. The CDR3 DNA is TGTGCCAGCAGCCTCCACAGGGGGGTGGACGAAAAACTGTTTTTT. Translated: CASSLHRGVDEKLFF. The chain is built from TRBV7-8 and TRBJ1-4; 8 bases match TRBD1. CDR3 size: 15 residues. The J segment lost 8 bases and the V segment lost 5 bases, leaving 10 bases of the junction unmatched. CDR1 is SGHVS and CDR2 is FQNEAQ in the germline V gene.

The chain has TRBV3-1 and TRBJ1-1; D is undetermined. Trimming pared 2 bases from V and 7 bases from J, leaving 8 bases between. This CDR3 is 12 amino acids long. CDR1 and CDR2 from the germline V gene are LGHDT and YNNKEL (reference sequence). This CDR3 reads CASSQLNGEAFF. CDR3 in DNA: TGTGCCAGCAGCCAATTAAACGGTGAAGCTTTCTTT. The variable domain in full, with the rest retrieved from reference TRBV3-1 and TRBJ1-1, is DTAVSQTPKYLVTQMGNDKSIKCEQNLGHDTMYWYKQDSKKFLKIMFSYNNKELIINETVPNRFSPKSPDKAHLNLHINSLELGDSAVYFCASSQLNGEAFFGQGTRLTVV.

This clonotype was seen many times. This chain uses TRBV5-1 with TRBJ1-1; 8 bases align to TRBD1. The CDR3 runs to 14 residues. Germline CDR1 and CDR2: SGHRS and YFSETQ. The V gene end was trimmed by 5 bases and the J gene end by 1 base; junction bases not matched to a gene: 4. CDR3 nucleotides: TGCGCCAGCAGATCCGACAGGGGGAACACTGAAGCTTTCTTT. Protein: CASRSDRGNTEAFF.

In its sample, this clonotype was seen a few times. This chain joins TRBV27 and TRBJ1-4, with 8 bases matching TRBD1. The CDR3 runs to 14 residues. Trimming cost V 8 bases and J 6 bases; bases outside gene matches: 8. From germline, CDR1 is MNHEY and CDR2 SMNVEV (reference sequence). As DNA, the CDR3 is TGTGCCAGCCAAAGGCAGGGGGCTTATGAAAAACTGTTTTTT. It encodes CASQRQGAYEKLFF.

This clonotype was detected a few times. This rearrangement joins TRBV4-2 to TRBJ2-7; perhaps D is TRBD1 or TRBD2 (6 bases each). Trimming cost V 4 bases and J 6 bases, with 10 bases left between them. Germline V gives CDR1 LGHNA, CDR2 YNFKEQ. CDR3 length: 12 residues. In nucleotides, the CDR3 is TGTGCCAGCAGCCGTGGAGGGGGCGAGCAGTACTTC. Amino acids: CASSRGGGEQYF.

At least ten counts were recorded for this clonotype. V is TRBV5-1 and J is TRBJ1-6; unclear D gene. The CDR3 extends over 14 amino acids. CDR1 SGHRS and CDR2 YFSETQ come from the germline V gene. Trimming took 0 bases from V and 7 from J, leaving 8 bases between them. CDR3 DNA sequence: TGCGCCAGCAGCTTGGAAGGACGGAATTCACCCCTCCACTTT. This gives the protein CASSLEGRNSPLHF.

This clonotype has ten or more counts. The rearrangement joins TRBV6-1 to TRBJ2-7; D is ambiguous. There are 12 residues in the CDR3. Trimming shortened V by 8 bases and J by 3 bases, and 11 bases separated the two germline ends. Germline-derived CDR1 and CDR2 are MNHNS and SASEGT. CDR3 nucleotides: TGTGCCAGCGGACGGATCAACTACGAGCAGTACTTC. It codes for CASGRINYEQYF.

This clonotype was recorded a few times. V usage is TRBV5-4 and J usage is TRBJ2-3; 7 nucleotides agree with TRBD2. This CDR3 region has 15 residues. Unmatched junction bases numbered 7, after V lost 4 bases and J lost 2 bases. The germline V gene has CDR1 SGHNT and CDR2 YYREEE (reference sequence). CDR3 sequence reads: CASSLAEPLTDTQYF. The CDR3 DNA sequence: TGTGCCAGCAGCCTAGCGGAGCCCCTCACAGATACGCAGTATTTT.

The chain combines TRBV6-5 with TRBJ2-1, with 8 bases lining up with TRBD1. CDR3 length: 15 residues. Trimming cost V 6 bases and J 1 base; bases outside gene matches: 5. Germline V gives CDR1 MNHEY, CDR2 SVGAGI. CDR3 bases: TGTGCCAGCAGGGGGACAGGCGCATCCTACAATGAGCAGTTCTTC. As protein: CASRGTGASYNEQFF.

This chain joins TRBV6-2 or TRBV6-3 and TRBJ1-2; no reliable D call. CDR3 length: 13 residues. Germline CDR1 reads MNHEY; CDR2 reads SVGEGT. Trimming removed 6 bases from V and 3 bases from J, with 11 bases in between. CDR3 amino acids: CASSAQEDYGYTF. DNA for the CDR3: TGTGCCAGCAGCGCCCAGGAAGACTATGGCTACACCTTC.

This clonotype has a count of ten or more. The chain uses TRBV29-1 and TRBJ2-6; D is perhaps TRBD2 (6 bases). The CDR3 is made up of 14 amino acids. V was pared by 6 bases and J by 2 bases, with 11 bases between. CDR1 and CDR2 from the germline V gene are SQVTM and ANQGSEA. The CDR3 protein is CSVSPGAGANVLTF. The CDR3 DNA sequence: TGCAGCGTCAGCCCGGGGGCTGGGGCCAACGTCCTGACTTTC.

This clonotype was seen at least ten times. The chain recombines TRBV28 with TRBJ1-1; 7 bases agree with TRBD1. V trimming: 7 bases; J trimming: 6 bases; junction bases outside the gene matches: 8. Germline V CDR1 and CDR2: MDHEN, SYDVKM. The CDR3 extends over 13 amino acids. CDR3 DNA sequence: TGTGCCAGCATCAGGGGGGGGATGCCTGAAGCTTTCTTT. It codes for CASIRGGMPEAFF. The full variable domain, completed using reference TRBV28 and TRBJ1-1, is DVKVTQSSRYLVKRTGEKVFLECVQDMDHENMFWYRQDPGLGLRLIYFSYDVKMKEKGDIPEGYSVSREKKERFSLILESASTNQTSMYLCASIRGGMPEAFFGQGTRLTVV.

This clonotype was counted ten times or more. V is TRBV3-1 and J is TRBJ2-6, with a tentative D call TRBD1 (5 bases). V gave up 0 bases and J gave up 4 bases, with 10 bases separating them. CDR1 is LGHDT, CDR2 YNNKEL, per germline (reference sequence). The CDR3 runs to 16 residues. The CDR3 nucleotides read TGTGCCAGCAGCCAAGATCTCAGGGCCGGGGCCAACGTCCTGACTTTC. It is translated as CASSQDLRAGANVLTF.

This clonotype appeared many times. The rearrangement uses TRBV23-1 and TRBJ1-1; perhaps TRBD1 as D (6 bases). TRBV23-1 carries the ORF label, with uncertain function. With 3 bases removed from V and 0 bases from J, the gap between germline ends came to 17 bases. The CDR3 is made up of 17 amino acids. CDR3 loop: CASSQADSEAMNTEAFF. The CDR3 nucleotides are TGCGCCAGCAGTCAGGCGGACAGTGAGGCCATGAACACTGAAGCTTTCTTT.

This rearrangement joins TRBV20-1 to TRBJ2-7; 8 nucleotides line up with TRBD1. The CDR3 has 13 amino acids. Unmatched junction bases numbered 5, after V lost 4 bases and J lost 3 bases. Germline CDR1 is DFQATT and CDR2 is SNEGSKA (reference sequence). The CDR3 protein is CSAKTGALYEQYF. CDR3 bases: TGCAGTGCTAAGACAGGGGCCCTCTACGAGCAGTACTTC.

This chain connects TRBV29-1 to TRBJ2-5; TRBD2 agrees at 13 bases. Germline V gene lookup returns CDR1 SQVTM and CDR2 ANQGSEA. The CDR3 has 16 residues. The junction had 10 bases not matched to a gene; V was cut back by 4 bases and J by 5 bases. In nucleotides, the CDR3 is TGCAGCGTTGTTAGTACTAGCGGGAGGGCGAGGGAGACCCAGTACTTC. As protein: CSVVSTSGRARETQYF. Filled out from reference TRBV29-1 and TRBJ2-5, the complete variable domain reads SAVISQKPSRDICQRGTSLTIQCQVDSQVTMMFWYRQQPGQSLTLIATANQGSEATYESGFVIDKFPISRPNLTFSTLTVSNMSPEDSSIYLCSVVSTSGRARETQYFGPGTRLLVL.

The rearrangement uses TRBV20-1 and TRBJ2-5; D gene unclear. The CDR3 has 16 residues. The ends were cut back, 4 bases at V and 1 base at J, with 19 bases in the middle. Germline V CDR1 and CDR2: DFQATT, SNEGSKA (reference sequence). CDR3 bases: TGCAGTGCTATCTTGTCCTTCGCGGCAGTCCAAGAGACCCAGTACTTC. Its protein product is CSAILSFAAVQETQYF.

This clonotype showed up just a few times. This chain uses TRBV29-1 with TRBJ2-7; D unresolved. Germline V CDR1 and CDR2: SQVTM, ANQGSEA. Trimming shortened V by 3 bases and J by 10 bases, and 16 bases separated the two germline ends. The CDR3 is 12 amino acids. The CDR3 reads CSVETSSPGQYF. The CDR3 coding sequence is TGCAGCGTTGAGACGTCCAGTCCTGGACAGTACTTC.

This clonotype has a count of ten or more. This chain connects TRBV5-1 to TRBJ2-3, with D tentatively TRBD2 (6 bases). CDR3 length: 14 amino acids. Germline V gives CDR1 SGHRS, CDR2 YFSETQ. V gave up 4 bases and J gave up 4 bases, with 13 bases separating them. CDR3 loop: CASSRGLGPDTQYF. In nucleotides, the CDR3 is TGCGCCAGCAGCAGGGGACTGGGCCCAGATACGCAGTATTTT.

This clonotype was detected ten times or more. This chain links TRBV4-1 with TRBJ2-1; perhaps TRBD2 as D (6 bases). The V and J ends lost 0 bases and 4 bases respectively, with 10 bases between them. Germline V CDR1 and CDR2: MGHRA, YSYEKL. The CDR3 has 15 amino acids. For the CDR3, the DNA is TGCGCCAGCAGCCAAGATGTGGGGGGATACAATGAGCAGTTCTTC. Translated, it gives CASSQDVGGYNEQFF.

The sample holds many counts of this clonotype. The rearrangement uses TRBV4-1 and TRBJ1-4, with D uncertain. The CDR3 consists of 17 residues. Germline values: CDR1 MGHRA, CDR2 YSYEKL. The V end lost 0 bases, the J end lost 0 bases, and 11 bases lay between the germline ends. The CDR3 DNA sequence: TGCGCCAGCAGCCAAGAAATTGGCCCCTCAACTAATGAAAAACTGTTTTTT. This codes for CASSQEIGPSTNEKLFF.

The V gene is TRBV12-3 or TRBV12-4, the J gene TRBJ2-5, with D tentatively TRBD1 (5 bases). The CDR3 extends over 15 amino acids. V was shortened by 1 base and J by 3 bases, with 12 bases between the two germline ends. CDR3 region: CASSLVSRAKETQYF. As DNA, the CDR3 is TGTGCCAGCAGTTTAGTTTCCAGGGCCAAAGAGACCCAGTACTTC.

The table lists this clonotype with many counts. The V and J genes are TRBV7-9 and TRBJ1-1, with 11 bases lining up with TRBD1. Per the germline V gene, CDR1 is SEHNR and CDR2 is FQNEAQ (reference sequence). V lost 1 base and J lost 3; bases outside the gene matches: 4. CDR3 length: 16 amino acids. The CDR3 DNA reads as TGTGCCAGCAGCTTAGTCGGACAGGGGGCCGACACTGAAGCTTTCTTT. The encoded protein is CASSLVGQGADTEAFF.